These 10 T cell receptor beta chains were all obtained from the same sample, sequenced in a study of cytomegalovirus exposure and HLA in healthy donors (dated by TCRdb to the late 2010s). Receptor libraries were prepared by the immunoSEQ multiplex PCR assay. What TCRdb holds here is the immuneACCESS table cut down to in-frame rearrangements. Part of the clones is not present; checked against another copy, under half of the missing clones reflect an unresolved V gene, and the others are unexplained. The sample table shows roughly 120,000 clones, and roughly 90% are seen once. The ten largest account for approximately 3.3% of the sample. The sample consisted of PBMCs. The origin of the receptors is a young man in good health and CMV-seronegative.

This rearrangement joins TRBV25-1 to TRBJ2-3; tentatively, D is TRBD1 (6 bases). V was trimmed by 5 bases and J by 3 bases, leaving 21 bases between them. Germline V CDR1 and CDR2: MGHDK, SYGVNS. The CDR3 has 17 amino acids. CDR3 region: CASSQLSGVRRTDTQYF. The CDR3 coding sequence is TGTGCCAGCAGTCAACTATCAGGGGTTCGTCGGACAGATACGCAGTATTTT.

The chain couples TRBV10-3 to TRBJ2-3; unclear D gene. The CDR3 is 14 amino acids. Per the germline V gene, CDR1 is ENHRY and CDR2 is SYGVKD. Deletions cut 7 bases from V and 3 bases from J, with 14 bases between. The CDR3 reads CAIIHRPGTDTQYF. In DNA form, the CDR3 reads TGTGCCATCATCCACCGCCCCGGGACAGATACGCAGTATTTT.

The rearrangement uses TRBV7-6 and TRBJ1-4, with a possible D match to TRBD1 (6 bases). Trimming pared 1 base from V and 6 bases from J, leaving 12 bases between. The length of the CDR3 is 15 residues. CDR1 is SGHVS, CDR2 FNYEAQ, per germline. In DNA form, the CDR3 reads TGTGCCAGCAGCTTAGGGTGGACAGAGGATGAAAAACTGTTTTTT. Amino acids: CASSLGWTEDEKLFF.

This chain joins TRBV9 and TRBJ2-1; 8 nucleotides match TRBD1. The germline V gene has CDR1 SGDLS and CDR2 YYNGEE. V was pared by 3 bases and J by 3 bases, with 11 bases of the junction left unmatched. The CDR3 runs to 17 residues. The CDR3 nucleotides read TGTGCCAGCAGCGATGGTACAGGGGGTGGATTCTACAATGAGCAGTTCTTC. Translating it yields CASSDGTGGGFYNEQFF.

The CDR3 protein is CASSLGRTAGVTEAFF. The CDR3 nucleotides read TGTGCCAGCAGCTTAGGAAGGACAGCCGGTGTCACTGAAGCTTTCTTT. The chain links TRBV7-9 to TRBJ1-1; TRBD1 might be the D (6 bases). CDR1 and CDR2 (germline): SEHNR, FQNEAQ (reference sequence). Between the trimmed V and J ends, which lost 1 base and 4 bases, there was a span of 16 bases. The length of the CDR3 is 16 residues.

This chain uses TRBV5-1 with TRBJ1-4; 10 bases line up with TRBD1. This CDR3 contains 16 residues. The ends lost 4 bases at V and 2 bases at J; junction bases unmatched: 5. Germline lookup yields CDR1 SGHRS and CDR2 YFSETQ. The CDR3 region is CASSDGQGVTNEKLFF. Here the CDR3 DNA reads TGCGCCAGCAGCGACGGACAGGGGGTCACTAATGAAAAACTGTTTTTT.

This clone was seen only once. The chain carries TRBV28 and TRBJ1-2; unclear D gene. In germline, CDR1 is MDHEN, CDR2 SYDVKM. V lost 6 bases and J lost 8, with 13 bases in between. The CDR3 loop spans 12 amino acids. CDR3 protein: CASSYGSGGYTF. Here the CDR3 DNA reads TGTGCCAGCAGCTATGGATCCGGGGGCTACACCTTC.

The gene calls are TRBV6-6 and TRBJ1-2; D remains unclear. The V gene's germline CDR1 is MNHNY and CDR2 SVGAGI (reference sequence). Trimming took 4 bases from V and 2 from J, leaving 8 bases between them. This CDR3 is 13 amino acids long. The CDR3 DNA reads as TGTGCCAGCAGTTCCGACTGGAACTATGGCTACACCTTC. Protein: CASSSDWNYGYTF.

CDR3 coding DNA: TGTGCCAGCACAGGGTTCCTCAACTACGAGCAGTACTTC. Its translation is CASTGFLNYEQYF. The chain is built from TRBV6-1 and TRBJ2-7, with D perhaps TRBD1 (5 bases). The CDR3 has 13 residues. The germline V gene has CDR1 MNHNS and CDR2 SASEGT. V dropped 7 bases and J dropped 3 bases, with 13 bases sitting between them.

The genes are TRBV27 and TRBJ1-3; D remains unclear. The germline V gene has CDR1 MNHEY and CDR2 SMNVEV (reference sequence). This CDR3 region has 16 residues. The V end lost 2 bases, the J end lost 0 bases, and 11 bases lay between the germline ends. As DNA, the CDR3 is TGTGCCAGCAGTTTACGCGCATCGAGCTCTGGAAACACCATATATTTT. This gives the protein CASSLRASSSGNTIYF.